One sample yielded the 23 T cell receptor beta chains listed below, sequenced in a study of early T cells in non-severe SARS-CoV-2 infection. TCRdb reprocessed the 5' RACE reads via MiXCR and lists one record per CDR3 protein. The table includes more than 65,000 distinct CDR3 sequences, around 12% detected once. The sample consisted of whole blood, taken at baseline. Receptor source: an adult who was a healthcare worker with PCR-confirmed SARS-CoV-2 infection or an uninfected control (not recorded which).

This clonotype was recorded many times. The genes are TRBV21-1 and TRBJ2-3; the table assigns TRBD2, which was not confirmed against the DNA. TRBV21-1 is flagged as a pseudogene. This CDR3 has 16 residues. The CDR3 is CASSKASSGDSDTQYF. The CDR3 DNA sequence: TGTGCCAGCAGCAAAGCTTCTAGCGGGGACTCAGATACGCAGTATTTT.

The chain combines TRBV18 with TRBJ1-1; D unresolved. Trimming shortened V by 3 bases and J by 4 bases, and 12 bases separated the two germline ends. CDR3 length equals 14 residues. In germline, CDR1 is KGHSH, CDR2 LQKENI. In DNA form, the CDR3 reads TGTGCCAGCTCACCTCTCTCGGAGGGCACTGAAGCTTTCTTT. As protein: CASSPLSEGTEAFF. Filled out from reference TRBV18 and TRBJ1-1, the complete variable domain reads NAGVMQNPRHLVRRRGQEARLRCSPMKGHSHVYWYRQLPEEGLKFMVYLQKENIIDESGMPKERFSAEFPKEGPSILRIQQVVRGDSAAYFCASSPLSEGTEAFFGQGTRLTVV.

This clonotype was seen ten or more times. The CDR3 region has the DNA TGTGCCAGCAGCTCGAGGACAGGGGCCTACAATGAGCAGTTCTTC. Encoded protein: CASSSRTGAYNEQFF. The J gene is TRBJ2-1, the V gene TRBV7-9, with 9 bases that match TRBD1. This CDR3 contains 15 residues. Per germline, CDR1 SEHNR and CDR2 FQNEAQ (reference sequence). Trimming cost V 4 bases and J 2 bases; bases outside gene matches: 3.

The CDR3, as DNA: TGCAGTGCTGCCCACGTAGCGGGGGAGATCAATGAGCAGTTCTTC. Its protein is CSAAHVAGEINEQFF. The chain combines TRBV20-1 with TRBJ2-1, with 9 bases lining up with TRBD2. Trimming removed 5 bases from V and 6 bases from J; junction bases left unmatched: 11. CDR3 length: 15 residues. The germline gives CDR1 DFQATT, CDR2 SNEGSKA (reference sequence).

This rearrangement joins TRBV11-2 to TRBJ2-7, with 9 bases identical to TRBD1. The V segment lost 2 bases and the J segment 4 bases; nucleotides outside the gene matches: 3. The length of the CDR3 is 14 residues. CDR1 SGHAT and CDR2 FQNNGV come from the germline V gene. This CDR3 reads CASSLIQGAYEQYF. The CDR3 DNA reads TGTGCCAGCAGCTTAATACAGGGGGCTTACGAGCAGTACTTC.

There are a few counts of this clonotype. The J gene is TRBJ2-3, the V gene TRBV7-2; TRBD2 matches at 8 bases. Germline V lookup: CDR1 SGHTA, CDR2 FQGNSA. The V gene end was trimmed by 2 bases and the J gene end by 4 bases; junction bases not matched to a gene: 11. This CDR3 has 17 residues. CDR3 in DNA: TGTGCCAGCAGCTTAAGGGCTAGCGGGCTCTCCCCAGATACGCAGTATTTT. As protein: CASSLRASGLSPDTQYF.

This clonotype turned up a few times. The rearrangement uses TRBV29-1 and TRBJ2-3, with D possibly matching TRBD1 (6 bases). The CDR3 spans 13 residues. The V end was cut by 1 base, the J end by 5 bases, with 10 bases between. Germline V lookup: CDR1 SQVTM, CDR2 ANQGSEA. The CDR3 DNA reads TGCAGCGTTGAAGCCCACAGGGAAGATACGCAGTATTTT. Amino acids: CSVEAHREDTQYF.

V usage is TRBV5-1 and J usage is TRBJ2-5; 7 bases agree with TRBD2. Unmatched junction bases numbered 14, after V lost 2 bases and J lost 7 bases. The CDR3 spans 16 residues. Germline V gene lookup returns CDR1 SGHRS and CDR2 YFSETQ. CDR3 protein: CASSFTWTTSLVTQYF. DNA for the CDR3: TGCGCCAGCAGCTTCACATGGACGACTAGCTTGGTGACCCAGTACTTC.

The CDR3: CARILDGLGNQPQHF. The DNA of the CDR3 is TGTGCCAGAATTCTAGACGGCCTTGGCAATCAGCCCCAGCATTTT. This chain joins TRBV12-3 or TRBV12-4 and TRBJ1-5; D gene uncertain. The CDR3 totals 15 residues. Trimming removed 9 bases from V and 2 bases from J, with 17 bases in between.

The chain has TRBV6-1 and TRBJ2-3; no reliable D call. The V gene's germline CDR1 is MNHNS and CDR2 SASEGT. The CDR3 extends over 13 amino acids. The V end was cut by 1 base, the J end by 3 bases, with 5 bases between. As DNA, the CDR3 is TGTGCCAGCAGTGAAGAAGGAACAGATACGCAGTATTTT. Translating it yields CASSEEGTDTQYF.

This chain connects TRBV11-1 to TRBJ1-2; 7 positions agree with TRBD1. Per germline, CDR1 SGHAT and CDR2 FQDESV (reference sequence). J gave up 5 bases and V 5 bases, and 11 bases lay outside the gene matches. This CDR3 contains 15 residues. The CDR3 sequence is CASSRTGDMGYGYTF. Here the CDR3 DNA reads TGTGCCAGCAGCCGCACAGGGGATATGGGATATGGCTACACCTTC.

For the CDR3, the DNA is TGCGCCAGCAGCCAAGAATGGGACAGCGGTCGCGGGTACGAGCAGTACTTC. Protein: CASSQEWDSGRGYEQYF. V gene TRBV4-1 combines with J gene TRBJ2-7, with TRBD1 matching 7 bases. CDR3 length: 17 residues. Germline assignment: CDR1 MGHRA and CDR2 YSYEKL. V gave up 0 bases and J gave up 4 bases; unmatched junction bases: 12.

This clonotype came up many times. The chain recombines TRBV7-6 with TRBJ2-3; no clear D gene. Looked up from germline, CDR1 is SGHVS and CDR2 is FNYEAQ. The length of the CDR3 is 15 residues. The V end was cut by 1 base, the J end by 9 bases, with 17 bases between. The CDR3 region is CASSLGGLSPSTQYF. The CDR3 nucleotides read TGTGCCAGCAGCTTAGGCGGCTTGTCCCCCTCGACGCAGTATTTT. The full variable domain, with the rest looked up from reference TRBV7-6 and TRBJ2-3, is GAGVSQSPRYKVTKRGQDVALRCDPISGHVSLYWYRQALGQGPEFLTYFNYEAQQDKSGLPNDRFSAERPEGSISTLTIQRTEQRDSAMYRCASSLGGLSPSTQYFGPGTRLTVL.

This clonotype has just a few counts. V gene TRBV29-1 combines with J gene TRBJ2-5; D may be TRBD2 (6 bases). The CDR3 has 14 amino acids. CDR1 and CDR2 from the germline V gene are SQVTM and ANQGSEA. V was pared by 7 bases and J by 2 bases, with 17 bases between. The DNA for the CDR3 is TGCAGCGGAACATCAGGTGGGGGGCAAGAGACCCAGTACTTC. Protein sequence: CSGTSGGGQETQYF.

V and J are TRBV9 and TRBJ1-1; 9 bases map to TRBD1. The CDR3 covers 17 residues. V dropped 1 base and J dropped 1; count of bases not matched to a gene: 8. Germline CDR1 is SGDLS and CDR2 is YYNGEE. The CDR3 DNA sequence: TGTGCCAGCAGCGTAACAGGGGGCAGCTCGACGAACACTGAAGCTTTCTTT. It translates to CASSVTGGSSTNTEAFF.

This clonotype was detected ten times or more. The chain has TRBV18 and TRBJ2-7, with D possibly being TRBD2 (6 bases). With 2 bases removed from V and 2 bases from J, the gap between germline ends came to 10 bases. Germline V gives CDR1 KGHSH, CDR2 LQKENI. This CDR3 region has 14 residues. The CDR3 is CASSPRRDPYEQYF. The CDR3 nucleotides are TGTGCCAGCTCACCAAGGAGGGACCCCTACGAGCAGTACTTC.

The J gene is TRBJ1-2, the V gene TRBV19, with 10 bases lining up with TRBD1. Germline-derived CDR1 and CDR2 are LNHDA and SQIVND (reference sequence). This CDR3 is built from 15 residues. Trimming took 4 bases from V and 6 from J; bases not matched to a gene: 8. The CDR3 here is CASSKPTGGGHGYTF. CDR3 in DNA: TGTGCCAGTAGTAAGCCGACAGGGGGCGGGCATGGCTACACCTTC.

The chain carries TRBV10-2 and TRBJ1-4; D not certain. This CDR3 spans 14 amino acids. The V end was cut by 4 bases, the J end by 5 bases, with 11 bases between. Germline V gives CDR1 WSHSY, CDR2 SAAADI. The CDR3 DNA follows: TGCGCCAGCAGTGTAGGGAGGCGGAATGAAAAACTGTTTTTT. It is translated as CASSVGRRNEKLFF.

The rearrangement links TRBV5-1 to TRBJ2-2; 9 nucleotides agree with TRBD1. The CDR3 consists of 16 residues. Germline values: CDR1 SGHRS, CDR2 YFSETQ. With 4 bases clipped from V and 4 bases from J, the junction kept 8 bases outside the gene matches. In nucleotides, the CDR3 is TGCGCCAGCAGCATGCTAGGGACAGGGAGCACCGGGGAGCTGTTTTTT. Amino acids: CASSMLGTGSTGELFF.

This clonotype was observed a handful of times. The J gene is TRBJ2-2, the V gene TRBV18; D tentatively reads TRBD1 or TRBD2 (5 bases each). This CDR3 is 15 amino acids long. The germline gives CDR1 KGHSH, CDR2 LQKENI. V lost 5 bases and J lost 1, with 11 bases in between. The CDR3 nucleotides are TGTGCCAGCTCAAGCCGGGACCAGAACACCGGGGAGCTGTTTTTT. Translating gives CASSSRDQNTGELFF.

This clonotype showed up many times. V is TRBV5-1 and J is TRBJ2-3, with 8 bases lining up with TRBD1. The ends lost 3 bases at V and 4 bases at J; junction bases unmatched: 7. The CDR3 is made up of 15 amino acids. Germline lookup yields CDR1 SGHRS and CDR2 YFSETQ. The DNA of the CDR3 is TGCGCCAGCAGCTACCGGGACAGGACAGCAGATACGCAGTATTTT. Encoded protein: CASSYRDRTADTQYF. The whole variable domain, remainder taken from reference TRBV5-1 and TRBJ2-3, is KAGVTQTPRYLIKTRGQQVTLSCSPISGHRSVSWYQQTPGQGLQFLFEYFSETQRNKGNFPGRFSGRQFSNSRSEMNVSTLELGDSALYLCASSYRDRTADTQYFGPGTRLTVL.

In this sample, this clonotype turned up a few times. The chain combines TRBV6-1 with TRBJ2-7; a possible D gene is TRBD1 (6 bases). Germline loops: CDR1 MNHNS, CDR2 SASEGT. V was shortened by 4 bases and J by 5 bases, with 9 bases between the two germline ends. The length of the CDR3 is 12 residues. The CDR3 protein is CASSVRDNEQYF. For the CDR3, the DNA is TGTGCCAGCAGTGTAAGGGACAACGAGCAGTACTTC.

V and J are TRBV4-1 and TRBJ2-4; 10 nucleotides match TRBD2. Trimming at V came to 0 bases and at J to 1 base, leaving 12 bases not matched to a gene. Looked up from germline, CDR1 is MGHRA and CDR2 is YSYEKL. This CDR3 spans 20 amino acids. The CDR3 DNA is TGCGCCAGCAGCCAAGAGATAGCGGGGGGCACCGCTTTCGCCAAAAACATTCAGTACTTC. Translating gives CASSQEIAGGTAFAKNIQYF.